One sample yielded the 21 T cell receptor beta chains listed below, sequenced in a study of OX40 agonist ivuxolimab in advanced cancers. Data came from immunoSEQ multiplex PCR; TCRdb stores just in-frame clones and leaves some out. The sample carries about 78,000 clones, more than 80% recorded once. The source was CD4+ or CD8+ T cells sorted from blood, collected in a trial of the OX40 agonist ivuxolimab. The receptors come from an adult with an advanced solid tumor such as melanoma, head and neck, liver or kidney cancer.

The DNA for the CDR3 is TGTGCCAGCAGCACAAGACAGGGAACCTACGAGCAGTACTTC. It translates to CASSTRQGTYEQYF. The V call is TRBV7-2, the J call TRBJ2-7, with TRBD1 matching over 7 bases. The germline V gene encodes CDR1 SGHTA and CDR2 FQGNSA. The J segment lost 2 bases and the V segment lost 5 bases, leaving 6 bases of the junction unmatched. The CDR3 extends over 14 amino acids.

In its sample, this clone was seen once. The V and J genes are TRBV5-1 and TRBJ1-2, with D hard to call. This CDR3 spans 14 amino acids. The V and J ends lost 3 bases and 4 bases respectively, with 13 bases between them. Germline V lookup: CDR1 SGHRS, CDR2 YFSETQ. This CDR3 reads CASSSQVTRYGYTF. In DNA form, the CDR3 reads TGCGCCAGCAGCTCCCAGGTGACCCGCTATGGCTACACCTTC.

The chain employs TRBV5-1 and TRBJ2-5; tentative D call: TRBD1 (5 bases). The germline CDR1 and CDR2 sequences are SGHRS and YFSETQ. The CDR3 is made up of 12 amino acids. Trimming took off 1 base at V and 4 bases at J, with 5 bases between the two ends. Here the CDR3 DNA reads TGCGCCAGCAGCTTGAGGGGAGAGACCCAGTACTTC. Translated, it gives CASSLRGETQYF.

The chain uses TRBV19 and TRBJ2-4, with 8 bases that match TRBD2. Trimming removed 1 base from V and 6 bases from J; junction bases left unmatched: 5. Germline V gene lookup returns CDR1 LNHDA and CDR2 SQIVND (reference sequence). The CDR3 is 15 residues long. CDR3 amino acids: CASSIGGGRANIQYF. CDR3 coding DNA: TGTGCCAGTAGTATAGGCGGGGGGCGCGCAAACATTCAGTACTTC.

This clone is a singleton in its sample. The J gene is TRBJ2-7, the V gene TRBV2, with a possible D match to TRBD2 (6 bases). The CDR3 totals 14 residues. Trimming left V 7 bases short and J 1 base short, with 14 bases between. Germline CDR1 SNHLY, CDR2 FYNNEI. The CDR3 protein is CASIAWRGSYEQYF. For the CDR3, the DNA is TGTGCCAGCATCGCTTGGCGGGGATCCTACGAGCAGTACTTC.

This rearrangement joins TRBV28 to TRBJ1-2; D gene unclear. With 5 bases removed from V and 4 bases from J, the gap between germline ends came to 14 bases. This CDR3 has 14 amino acids. From germline, CDR1 is MDHEN and CDR2 SYDVKM. CDR3 in amino acids: CASSTRPSGYGYTF. The CDR3 region has the DNA TGTGCCAGCAGTACTCGGCCCAGCGGCTATGGCTACACCTTC.

V gene TRBV19 combines with J gene TRBJ1-2, with a possible D match to TRBD1 (5 bases). The V gene's germline CDR1 is LNHDA and CDR2 SQIVND (reference sequence). This CDR3 contains 14 residues. Trimming removed 6 bases at V and 8 bases at J, with 19 bases between. CDR3 sequence reads: CASSTQGPLSGYTF. CDR3 in DNA: TGTGCCAGTAGCACCCAGGGTCCCCTATCGGGCTACACCTTC.

The V gene is TRBV18, the J gene TRBJ1-3; 8 bases are a match to TRBD1. CDR1 KGHSH and CDR2 LQKENI come from the germline V gene. The V and J ends lost 2 bases and 4 bases, in that order; junction bases with no gene match: 13. The CDR3 spans 18 residues. The CDR3 DNA follows: TGTGCCAGCTCACCATTAACCCCAGGGGGCGCGGAAGGAAACACCATATATTTT. Translated, it gives CASSPLTPGGAEGNTIYF.

This clone has a single count. The chain is built from TRBV30 and TRBJ2-7; a possible D gene is TRBD2 (5 bases). V was trimmed by 0 bases and J by 3 bases, leaving 12 bases between them. Germline assignment: CDR1 GTSNPN and CDR2 SVGIG (reference sequence). The CDR3 covers 14 residues. Written as DNA, the CDR3 is TGTGCCTGGAGTGTACTCGGGGTTCGCTACGAGCAGTACTTC. Residues: CAWSVLGVRYEQYF.

V gene TRBV5-6 combines with J gene TRBJ1-1, with D hard to call. The CDR3 runs 12 residues. Germline lookup yields CDR1 SGHDT and CDR2 YYEEEE. Trimming removed 1 base at V and 5 bases at J, with 6 bases between. The CDR3 coding sequence is TGTGCCAGCAGCTTGAGTAGAACTGAAGCTTTCTTT. This sequence encodes CASSLSRTEAFF.

V gene TRBV5-1 combines with J gene TRBJ1-2; TRBD1 matches at 8 bases. V dropped 1 base and J dropped 2; count of bases not matched to a gene: 4. This CDR3 comprises 15 residues. Germline assignment: CDR1 SGHRS and CDR2 YFSETQ. This chain's CDR3 is CASSLLGQENYGYTF. The CDR3 coding sequence is TGCGCCAGCAGCTTGTTGGGACAGGAGAACTATGGCTACACCTTC.

The V and J genes are TRBV14 and TRBJ2-3; 10 bases match TRBD2. V trimming: 2 bases; J trimming: 6 bases; junction bases outside the gene matches: 11. From germline, CDR1 is SGHDN and CDR2 FVKESK. The CDR3 contains 17 residues. The CDR3, as DNA: TGTGCCAGCAGCCAAATTAGCGGGAGGCCCAGCCGGGATACGCAGTATTTT. Encoded protein: CASSQISGRPSRDTQYF.

The V gene is TRBV30, the J gene TRBJ1-4; D is unclear. The CDR3 consists of 15 residues. The V end was cut by 1 base, the J end by 3 bases, with 12 bases between. Germline V gives CDR1 GTSNPN, CDR2 SVGIG (reference sequence). CDR3 sequence (DNA): TGTGCCTGGAGTGATGAGACCTCAGCTAATGAAAAACTGTTTTTT. It encodes CAWSDETSANEKLFF.

The rearrangement links TRBV28 to TRBJ1-2, with 8 bases matching TRBD1. The germline V gene encodes CDR1 MDHEN and CDR2 SYDVKM. V shed 5 bases and J 2 bases; nucleotides not matched to a gene: 22. This CDR3 comprises 20 residues. The CDR3 nucleotides are TGTGCCAGCAGTCCTATTCGGGGTTACAGGGGGACGAATACCAACTATGGCTACACCTTC. Protein: CASSPIRGYRGTNTNYGYTF.

The gene calls are TRBV19 and TRBJ2-2; TRBD2 is a possible D gene (5 bases). Trimming cost V 3 bases and J 4 bases, with 12 bases left between them. Germline values: CDR1 LNHDA, CDR2 SQIVND (reference sequence). The CDR3 is 15 amino acids. In DNA, the CDR3 is TGTGCCAGTAGTATCAGGCGCCGGGGCACCGGGGAGCTGTTTTTT. Its translation is CASSIRRRGTGELFF.

The chain joins TRBV27 to TRBJ2-1; TRBD2 aligns across 15 bases. CDR3 size: 17 residues. V lost 5 bases to trimming and J lost 9 bases; unmatched junction nucleotides: 11. Germline V gene lookup returns CDR1 MNHEY and CDR2 SMNVEV (reference sequence). The CDR3 loop is CASSPGTSGGTHGEQFF. CDR3 sequence (DNA): TGTGCCAGCAGTCCCGGGACTAGCGGGGGGACCCACGGTGAGCAGTTCTTC.

The chain has TRBV11-2 and TRBJ2-3; D is possibly TRBD2 (6 bases). V was shortened by 5 bases and J by 5 bases, with 17 bases between the two germline ends. There are 15 residues in the CDR3. Germline CDR1 is SGHAT and CDR2 is FQNNGV. CDR3 bases: TGTGCCAGCAGCGCAGGACTAACCGATCGAGATACGCAGTATTTT. This sequence encodes CASSAGLTDRDTQYF.

The chain has TRBV12-2 and TRBJ1-4; the table assigns TRBD1, which was not confirmed against the DNA. TRBV12-2 is classified as a pseudogene. This CDR3 has 14 amino acids. CDR3: CASRPDRAGEKLFF. For the CDR3, the DNA is TGTGCAAGTCGCCCCGACAGGGCGGGTGAAAAACTGTTTTTT.

This chain uses TRBV25-1 with TRBJ2-7; 7 nucleotides match TRBD1. J gave up 2 bases and V 3 bases, and 7 bases lay outside the gene matches. This CDR3 comprises 15 residues. Germline V gives CDR1 MGHDK, CDR2 SYGVNS. The CDR3 sequence: CASSDPTTGPYEQYF. The DNA for the CDR3 is TGTGCCAGCAGTGACCCTACGACAGGGCCCTACGAGCAGTACTTC.

This rearrangement joins TRBV4-1 to TRBJ1-5, with TRBD1 identical over 8 bases. V lost 0 bases and J lost 4; bases outside the gene matches: 5. The CDR3 has 16 residues. Germline V gene data show CDR1 as MGHRA and CDR2 as YSYEKL. The CDR3 here is CASSQDGQGQNQPQHF. The DNA for the CDR3 is TGCGCCAGCAGCCAAGATGGACAGGGCCAAAATCAGCCCCAGCATTTT.

The chain joins TRBV5-4 to TRBJ1-2; no definite D call. CDR3 length: 14 residues. In germline, CDR1 is SGHNT, CDR2 YYREEE (reference sequence). V was trimmed by 2 bases and J by 2 bases, leaving 10 bases between them. For the CDR3, the DNA is TGTGCCAGCAGCTTTAAGCCCAGCAACTATGGCTACACCTTC. Encoded protein: CASSFKPSNYGYTF.